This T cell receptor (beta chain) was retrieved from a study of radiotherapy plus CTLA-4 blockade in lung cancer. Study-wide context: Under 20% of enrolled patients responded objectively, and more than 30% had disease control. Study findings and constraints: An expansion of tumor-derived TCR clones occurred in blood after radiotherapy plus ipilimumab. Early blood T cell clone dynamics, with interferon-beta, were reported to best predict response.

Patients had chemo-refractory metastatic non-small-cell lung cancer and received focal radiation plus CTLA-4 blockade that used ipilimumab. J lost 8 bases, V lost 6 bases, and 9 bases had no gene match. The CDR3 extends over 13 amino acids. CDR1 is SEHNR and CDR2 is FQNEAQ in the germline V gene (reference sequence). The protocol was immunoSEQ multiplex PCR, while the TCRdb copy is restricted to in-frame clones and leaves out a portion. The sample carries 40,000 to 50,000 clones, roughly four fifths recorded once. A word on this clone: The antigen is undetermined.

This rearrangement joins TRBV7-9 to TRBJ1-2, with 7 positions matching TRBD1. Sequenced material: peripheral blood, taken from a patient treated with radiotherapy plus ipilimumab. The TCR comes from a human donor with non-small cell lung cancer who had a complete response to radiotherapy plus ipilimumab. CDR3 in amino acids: CASSRSGGEGYTF. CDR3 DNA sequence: TGTGCCAGCAGTCGATCAGGGGGAGAAGGCTACACCTTC.